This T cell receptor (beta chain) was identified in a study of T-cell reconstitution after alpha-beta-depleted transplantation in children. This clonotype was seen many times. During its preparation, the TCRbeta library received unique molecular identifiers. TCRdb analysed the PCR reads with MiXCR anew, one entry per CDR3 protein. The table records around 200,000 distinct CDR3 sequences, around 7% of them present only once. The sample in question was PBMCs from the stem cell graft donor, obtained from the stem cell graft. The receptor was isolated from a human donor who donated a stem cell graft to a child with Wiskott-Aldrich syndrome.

The CDR3 spells CASSQDPDRYYEQYF. The CDR3 DNA follows: TGTGCCAGCAGCCAAGATCCGGACAGATACTACGAGCAGTACTTC. The gene calls are TRBV14 and TRBJ2-7, with a weak D call TRBD1 (6 bases). This CDR3 is 15 amino acids long. Deletions cut 0 bases from V and 3 bases from J, with 12 bases between. CDR1 is SGHDN and CDR2 is FVKESK in the germline V gene.